The 20 T cell receptor beta chains presented below share a single source sample, sequenced in a study of Ad26.COV2.S vaccination and SARS-CoV-2 variants (dated by TCRdb to 2020 to 2023). The library was made by the immunoSEQ multiplex PCR assay. TCRdb provides this immuneACCESS table in a form limited to in-frame rearrangements. Some clones are lacking; in checked studies, under half of them reflect an unresolved V gene, and why the rest are absent is not known. The sample yields 510,000 or so clones; approximately 88% were counted once. The leading ten clones occupy over 10% of the sample. Reading the label with the study, this specimen's treatment or condition is: 15 to 20 received Ad26.COV2.S at low or high dose, single or two shots; roughly 5 received placebo; per-sample allocation not given. For vaccine and placebo recipients, the sequenced repertoires came from samples collected on day 63 after the first injection.

The specimen was peripheral blood, collected in a trial of Ad26.COV2.S vaccine versus placebo. These receptors were taken from a person between 18 and 60 years old who received the Ad26.COV2.S COVID-19 vaccine or a placebo.

The chain employs TRBV6-5 and TRBJ2-5; D may match TRBD1 or TRBD2 (5 bases each). The CDR3 loop spans 12 amino acids. Germline V gene data show CDR1 as MNHEY and CDR2 as SVGAGI. The CDR3 DNA follows: TGTGCGGGGGTGGGCTACCAAGAGACCCAGTACTTC. The encoded protein is CAGVGYQETQYF.

J is TRBJ1-3 and V is TRBV30; 7 positions match TRBD1. Germline V lookup: CDR1 GTSNPN, CDR2 SVGIG (reference sequence). The junction had 4 bases not matched to a gene; V was cut back by 4 bases and J by 7 bases. CDR3 length: 12 amino acids. For the CDR3, the DNA is TGTGCCTGGACCGAGGGGGCGAACACCATATATTTT. Protein sequence: CAWTEGANTIYF.

The rearrangement uses TRBV7-2 and TRBJ2-3, with D perhaps matching TRBD2 (5 bases). This CDR3 has 15 amino acids. Trimming took off 6 bases at V and 2 bases at J, with 15 bases between the two ends. The germline V gene encodes CDR1 SGHTA and CDR2 FQGNSA. This CDR3 reads CASSSTVSVTDTQYF. CDR3 sequence (DNA): TGTGCCAGCAGTTCCACAGTTAGCGTCACAGATACGCAGTATTTT.

The rearrangement links TRBV25-1 to TRBJ2-3; D possibly matches TRBD1 or TRBD2 (5 bases each). The CDR3 is 13 amino acids. Trimming removed 6 bases from V and 3 bases from J, with 10 bases in between. Germline V gene lookup returns CDR1 MGHDK and CDR2 SYGVNS. The CDR3 coding sequence is TGTGCCAGCAGAAAAGAGGGGACAGATACGCAGTATTTT. This sequence encodes CASRKEGTDTQYF.

The rearrangement links TRBV2 to TRBJ1-6, with TRBD1 identical over 7 bases. Trimming took 4 bases from V and 6 from J; bases not matched to a gene: 6. This CDR3 contains 15 residues. Germline V gene lookup returns CDR1 SNHLY and CDR2 FYNNEI. As DNA, the CDR3 is TGTGCCAGCAGTGTTGCGACAGGGTTTAATTCACCCCTCCACTTT. Translating it yields CASSVATGFNSPLHF. The full variable domain, completed using reference TRBV2 and TRBJ1-6, is EPEVTQTPSHQVTQMGQEVILRCVPISNHLYFYWYRQILGQKVEFLVSFYNNEISEKSEIFDDQFSVERPDGSNFTLKIRSTKLEDSAMYFCASSVATGFNSPLHFGNGTRLTVT.

The chain couples TRBV7-2 to TRBJ1-3, with D possibly matching TRBD1 (6 bases). The CDR3 is 16 amino acids. CDR1 is SGHTA, CDR2 FQGNSA, per germline. V lost 3 bases to trimming and J lost 4 bases, with 16 bases between them. The CDR3 DNA reads TGTGCCAGCAGCTTCTCCGGGGGGGCAGCGGGAAACACCATATATTTT. The encoded protein is CASSFSGGAAGNTIYF.

This rearrangement joins TRBV5-4 to TRBJ2-1; 8 nucleotides match TRBD2. The junction had 8 bases not matched to a gene; V was cut back by 4 bases and J by 5 bases. Germline CDR1 is SGHNT and CDR2 is YYREEE (reference sequence). The CDR3 is 15 amino acids. CDR3 protein: CASSVGLARNNEQFF. Written as DNA, the CDR3 is TGTGCCAGCAGCGTTGGACTAGCCAGGAACAATGAGCAGTTCTTC.

The V and J genes are TRBV9 and TRBJ2-3; 8 nucleotides match TRBD2. CDR3 length: 15 residues. From germline, CDR1 is SGDLS and CDR2 YYNGEE. The V segment lost 0 bases and the J segment 6 bases; nucleotides outside the gene matches: 6. Here the CDR3 DNA reads TGTGCCAGCAGCGTAGCCAGCGGGAGAGTTGATACGCAGTATTTT. Residues: CASSVASGRVDTQYF.

The sample holds a few counts of this clone. The chain links TRBV7-9 to TRBJ2-7, with D unresolved. This CDR3 is 15 amino acids long. V was shortened by 5 bases and J by 0 bases, with 14 bases between the two germline ends. Germline loops: CDR1 SEHNR, CDR2 FQNEAQ (reference sequence). DNA of the CDR3: TGTGCCAGCAGCCTCGACGGGCTGGGCTCCTACGAGCAGTACTTC. This codes for CASSLDGLGSYEQYF.

The chain is built from TRBV29-1 and TRBJ1-1; 9 bases are a match to TRBD1. J lost 6 bases, V lost 7 bases, and 6 bases had no gene match. There are 12 residues in the CDR3. The germline V gene encodes CDR1 SQVTM and CDR2 ANQGSEA. The DNA for the CDR3 is TGCAGCGCCGGACAGGGGACCCCTGAAGCTTTCTTT. Amino acid sequence: CSAGQGTPEAFF.

The chain is built from TRBV5-6 and TRBJ1-5; D call uncertain. Deletions cut 0 bases from V and 9 bases from J, with 10 bases between. The germline V gene has CDR1 SGHDT and CDR2 YYEEEE. This CDR3 comprises 13 residues. The DNA of the CDR3 is TGTGCCAGCAGCTTGGGTCGCTGGATGCCCCAGCATTTT. It yields the protein CASSLGRWMPQHF. Complete variable domain (other parts from reference TRBV5-6 and TRBJ1-5): DAGVTQSPTHLIKTRGQQVTLRCSPKSGHDTVSWYQQALGQGPQFIFQYYEEEERQRGNFPDRFSGHQFPNYSSELNVNALLLGDSALYLCASSLGRWMPQHFGDGTRLSIL.

This chain links TRBV3-1 (or the pseudogene TRBV3-2) with TRBJ2-2, with D uncertain. Germline CDR1 and CDR2: LGHDT and YNNKEL (reference sequence). This CDR3 region has 13 residues. The V gene lost 3 bases and the J gene lost 5 bases, with 7 bases spanning the gap. In DNA, the CDR3 is TGTGCCAGCAGCCAGCGTTGGACCGGGGAGCTGTTTTTT. Translation gives CASSQRWTGELFF.

The rearrangement uses TRBV5-1 and TRBJ1-2; D is undetermined. The CDR3 has 12 amino acids. Per germline, CDR1 SGHRS and CDR2 YFSETQ. With 4 bases removed from V and 7 bases from J, the gap between germline ends came to 11 bases. CDR3 nucleotides: TGCGCCAGCAGCGAGGGCATCGGTGGCTACACCTTC. Amino acids: CASSEGIGGYTF. Complete variable domain (other parts from reference TRBV5-1 and TRBJ1-2): KAGVTQTPRYLIKTRGQQVTLSCSPISGHRSVSWYQQTPGQGLQFLFEYFSETQRNKGNFPGRFSGRQFSNSRSEMNVSTLELGDSALYLCASSEGIGGYTFGSGTRLTVV.

A single count supports this clone. The V call is TRBV28, the J call TRBJ1-2; 8 nucleotides match TRBD1. Trimming at V came to 3 bases and at J to 4 bases, leaving 4 bases not matched to a gene. CDR1 is MDHEN, CDR2 SYDVKM, per germline. This CDR3 contains 14 residues. In DNA form, the CDR3 reads TGTGCCAGCAGTTTCTCCGACAGGGGCTATGGCTACACCTTC. As protein: CASSFSDRGYGYTF.

This sequence joins TRBV9 and TRBJ2-3; D unclear. The germline V gene encodes CDR1 SGDLS and CDR2 YYNGEE. The CDR3 covers 14 residues. Trimming took off 0 bases at V and 8 bases at J, with 13 bases between the two ends. CDR3 protein: CASSVDPGTLTQYF. The CDR3 DNA reads as TGTGCCAGCAGCGTAGACCCCGGAACCCTTACGCAGTATTTT.

The rearrangement uses TRBV27 and TRBJ1-1; 7 positions match TRBD1. CDR3 length: 15 residues. The J segment lost 5 bases and the V segment lost 6 bases, leaving 12 bases of the junction unmatched. Germline V gives CDR1 MNHEY, CDR2 SMNVEV (reference sequence). The CDR3 nucleotides read TGTGCCAGCAGCCGGCGGAGACAGGGAAATACTGAAGCTTTCTTT. It specifies CASSRRRQGNTEAFF.

The chain recombines TRBV29-1 with TRBJ1-4; perhaps TRBD1 as D (5 bases). CDR1 and CDR2 from the germline V gene are SQVTM and ANQGSEA. Trimming cost V 0 bases and J 7 bases, with 24 bases left between them. CDR3 length: 18 residues. CDR3 region: CSVEDPLDPGARGEKLFF. CDR3 bases: TGCAGCGTTGAAGATCCGTTAGATCCGGGCGCAAGGGGTGAAAAACTGTTTTTT.

The chain uses TRBV7-9 and TRBJ1-2; no reliable D call. Germline V gives CDR1 SEHNR, CDR2 FQNEAQ (reference sequence). This CDR3 has 12 residues. The V end lost 7 bases, the J end lost 7 bases, and 13 bases lay between the germline ends. The CDR3 DNA reads as TGTGCCAGCACGACAAACCCGACTGGCTACACCTTC. Protein sequence: CASTTNPTGYTF.

V is TRBV19 and J is TRBJ2-2, with 15 bases identical to TRBD2. This CDR3 comprises 18 residues. Germline V gene sequence: CDR1 LNHDA, CDR2 SQIVND (reference sequence). The J segment lost 0 bases and the V segment lost 5 bases, leaving 4 bases of the junction unmatched. The CDR3, as DNA: TGTGCCAGTAGTCTCGGACTAGCGGGAGGGCCGAACACCGGGGAGCTGTTTTTT. Its protein is CASSLGLAGGPNTGELFF.

The chain uses TRBV7-9 and TRBJ2-1, with 8 bases aligning to TRBD2. Germline loops: CDR1 SEHNR, CDR2 FQNEAQ (reference sequence). This CDR3 spans 14 amino acids. The V gene end was trimmed by 1 base and the J gene end by 9 bases; junction bases not matched to a gene: 5. This CDR3 is CASSLVGRASEQFF. The CDR3 DNA follows: TGTGCCAGCAGCTTAGTCGGGAGGGCCTCTGAGCAGTTCTTC.